This TCR beta chain is from a study of blood T cell repertoires in COVID-19. Sequencing used immunoSEQ multiplex PCR; TCRdb keeps in-frame clones, though not all of them. The sample lists 200,000 to 300,000 clones; about four fifths were seen once. This clone appeared once. The CDR3 has 16 residues. Looked up from germline, CDR1 is MNHEY and CDR2 is SMNVEV (reference sequence). V lost 0 bases and J lost 2; bases outside the gene matches: 2. J is TRBJ2-7 and V is TRBV27, with TRBD2 matching over 12 bases. Sequencing used peripheral blood. The sequence was obtained from an elderly woman with COVID-19, enrolled during active disease. In DNA form, the CDR3 reads TGTGCCAGCAGTTTATCAAGACTAGCGGGGGCCTACGAGCAGTACTTC. Its protein is CASSLSRLAGAYEQYF.